This T cell receptor beta chain stems from a study of T-cell memory formation after mild COVID-19 (dated by TCRdb to about 2021). A note on the overall study: TCR sequence clusters from the two donors were found to be largely donor specific. Longitudinal TCRalpha and TCRbeta repertoire sequencing tracked T-cell clones expanding and contracting after mild COVID-19 in a couple of donors. The cohort was made up of two young adult volunteers, one female and one male, who were previously healthy.

Sequencing took place on an Illumina NovaSeq 6000. TCRalpha and TCRbeta cDNA libraries were built by 5'RACE with constant-segment primers, adding sample barcodes and unique molecular identifiers. Trizol reagent was used to extract RNA from every sample. The libraries were amplified in two PCR steps, and the second step added a second sample barcode and Illumina TruSeq adapters. Sequencing of the libraries was done on an Illumina NovaSeq, producing 2 x 150 bp paired-end reads. The study's own analysis went as follows. Reads were demultiplexed and collapsed into UMI-guided consensus sequences with migec v1.2.7. Using mixcr v2.1.11, UMI consensuses were aligned to TRA and TRB V and J templates and then assembled into clonotypes. Expanded or contracted clonotypes were those called significant by both edgeR and NoisET, with noise models trained on biological replicates. For edgeR calls, a false discovery rate-adjusted p below 0.01 and a log2 fold-change threshold of 1 were applied. As an exploratory analysis of dynamics, max-normalized trajectories of the 1000 most abundant clonotypes were examined by PCA with hierarchical clustering. Separately sequenced CD4+ and CD8+ repertoires were used to assign a CD4 or CD8 phenotype to each responding clone. In-frame beta chains were kept once TCRdb had trimmed the public reads at Q25 with fastp and called clones with MiXCR. Here each entry gathers all rows of one CDR3 protein and keeps the most common genes and DNA. In this record, the V and J calls reflect TCRdb's handling and not the investigators' own analysis. Recorded for this sample are about 270,000 distinct CDR3 sequences; 15% of them occurred a single time. About 2% of the sample is held by the ten biggest clonotypes.

Note on this clonotype: The clone's antigen remains unknown. Base quality data are lacking; no much larger clone is found one base away.

PBMCs were isolated by Ficoll-Paque density gradient centrifugation. General conclusions and limits of the study: Clones that contracted from day 15 to 85 showed balanced CD4/CD8 phenotypes, whereas a second wave of clones that expanded from day 15 to 37 leaned towards CD4+. Contracting CD4+ clones were located mainly in the CM and EM memory subsets, whereas CD8+ clones were found to be enriched in EMRA. Only two mild cases were covered by the study, and larger cohorts that include severe cases with pre-infection samples were considered necessary. Some responding clones were detected in pre-infection memory, suggesting pre-existing cross-reactive memory T cells joined the SARS-CoV-2 response. SARS-CoV-2 specificity of the second-wave clones peaking on day 37 was not confirmed.

Sequencing was done on a sample of PBMCs or a T cell subset sorted from them (not recorded which). The TCR comes from an adult woman who had mild COVID-19 (a few samples of this study predate the infection). The sample titles of this study are shuffled in the database, so cell type and time point are left out; the donor was told from shared clones.

The DNA reads TGTGCCAGCTCACCCGCCATACCTGTAGCTGGAAACACCATATATTTT. It translates to CASSPAIPVAGNTIYF. The V and J genes are TRBV18 and TRBJ1-3, with no confident D gene call. CDR1 and CDR2 are read off the germline V gene as KGHSH and LQKENI. The CDR3 numbers 16 residues from cysteine through phenylalanine. CDR3 DNA only is kept here, 48 bases in frame from base 1. V loses 3 bases of germline sequence and J loses 2 bases, and the interval between the two ends is 14 bases.